This T cell receptor (beta chain) came from a study of T-cell reconstitution after alpha-beta-depleted transplantation in children. About this clonotype: Its antigen is unknown.

Library preparation (for TCRbeta) was performed with unique molecular identifiers. Each CDR3 protein gets one entry after TCRdb re-called the PCR reads with MiXCR. Among around 300,000 distinct CDR3 sequences listed, roughly 8.2% were seen once. Study-wide results and caveats: Several hundred graft clones that had expanded were reportedly the source of alpha-beta T cells about two months after transplant. The origin of high day-60 TCRbeta diversity in some patients lay in surviving recipient T cells and thymic progenitors. T-cell numbers and diversity, one year after transplant, stemmed largely from T cells that were newly produced.

This material consisted of peripheral blood, taken 360 days after TCRalphabeta/CD19-depleted stem cell transplant. This receptor was obtained from a female patient aged 2-10 years who had a stem cell transplant for Fanconi anemia, so the T cells may come from the graft donor.

CDR3 amino acids: CASSYQVLAGVTDTQYF. The CDR3 DNA sequence: TGTGCCAGCAGTTACCAGGTCCTAGCGGGGGTGACAGATACGCAGTATTTT. V is TRBV6-5 and J is TRBJ2-3; 10 nucleotides align to TRBD2. J was trimmed by 3 bases and V by 2 bases; bases with no gene match: 8. The CDR3 totals 17 residues. Germline V CDR1 and CDR2: MNHEY, SVGAGI.